This record concerns one TCR beta chain sequence. This sample was included in a study of Tregs in tolerant kidney transplant recipients. J gave up 5 bases and V 2 bases, and 2 bases lay outside the gene matches. Germline CDR1 is LGHNA and CDR2 is YSLEER. This CDR3 is built from 13 residues. Profiling relied on immunoSEQ multiplex PCR, and the TCRdb table lists in-frame clones only, not all of them. The sample lists around 85,000 clones, 80% to 95% occurring once. The chain is built from TRBV4-3 and TRBJ1-1; TRBD1 matches 7 bases. The TCR originated in a human donor who received a combined kidney and bone marrow transplant. The specimen comprised Tregs from blood, sampled before the transplant. The CDR3 spells CASSQPGQTEAFF. The CDR3 DNA reads as TGCGCCAGCAGCCAACCGGGACAGACTGAAGCTTTCTTT.